One sample yielded the 17 T cell receptor beta chains listed below, sequenced in a study of blood T cell repertoires in COVID-19. Repertoires were generated with immunoSEQ multiplex PCR, while TCRdb's copy carries only in-frame clones and drops some. This table holds 350,000 to 450,000 clones, approximately 90% found once. Sequencing was done on a sample of PBMCs or T cells enriched from blood (not recorded which). The source of these receptors is a man between 25 and 39 years old who had recovered from COVID-19.

This chain links TRBV7-9 with TRBJ1-6; D unclear. The V gene's germline CDR1 is SEHNR and CDR2 FQNEAQ (reference sequence). V was cut by 5 bases and J by 4 bases, with 6 bases left in between. This CDR3 is built from 13 residues. The CDR3, as DNA: TGTGCCAGCAGCCCAACTTATAATTCACCCCTCCACTTT. This gives the protein CASSPTYNSPLHF.

This rearrangement joins TRBV5-1 to TRBJ2-1; 10 bases are shared with TRBD2. Germline V lookup: CDR1 SGHRS, CDR2 YFSETQ. Trimming removed 5 bases from V and 0 bases from J; junction bases left unmatched: 2. The CDR3 spans 15 residues. The DNA of the CDR3 is TGCGCCAGCAGACTAGCGGGAACCTCCTACAATGAGCAGTTCTTC. Amino acid sequence: CASRLAGTSYNEQFF.

This chain connects TRBV6-5 to TRBJ1-3; D remains unclear. Germline CDR1 and CDR2: MNHEY and SVGAGI. This CDR3 has 15 residues. Trimming pared 6 bases from V and 7 bases from J, leaving 19 bases between. CDR3 bases: TGTGCCAGCAGCCCCTCGGGATCGGGTCGGAACACCATATATTTT. This encodes CASSPSGSGRNTIYF.

The V and J genes are TRBV29-1 and TRBJ2-1, with a possible D match to TRBD1 (6 bases). V was pared by 6 bases and J by 9 bases, with 18 bases between. Germline CDR1 SQVTM, CDR2 ANQGSEA. The CDR3 is 13 residues long. The CDR3 sequence: CSVPGQMGTEQFF. The CDR3 nucleotides are TGCAGCGTCCCGGGACAAATGGGAACTGAGCAGTTCTTC.

The chain joins TRBV7-2 to TRBJ2-2, with TRBD2 matching 9 bases. Losses at the gene ends were 1 base for V and 6 bases for J; bases not matched to a gene: 6. Per germline, CDR1 SGHTA and CDR2 FQGNSA. The CDR3 extends over 16 amino acids. CDR3 coding DNA: TGTGCCAGCAGCTTAGGTACAGCGGGAGGTGCCGGGGAGCTGTTTTTT. Translating it yields CASSLGTAGGAGELFF.

J is TRBJ2-4 and V is TRBV5-1; maybe TRBD1 (6 bases). V gave up 0 bases and J gave up 4 bases, with 11 bases separating them. Germline V gives CDR1 SGHRS, CDR2 YFSETQ. The CDR3 has 15 amino acids. For the CDR3, the DNA is TGCGCCAGCAGCTTGGGTCACAGGGATAAAAACATTCAGTACTTC. Protein: CASSLGHRDKNIQYF. Filled out from reference TRBV5-1 and TRBJ2-4, the complete variable domain reads KAGVTQTPRYLIKTRGQQVTLSCSPISGHRSVSWYQQTPGQGLQFLFEYFSETQRNKGNFPGRFSGRQFSNSRSEMNVSTLELGDSALYLCASSLGHRDKNIQYFGAGTRLSVL.

Details on this clone: One end of the junction is discordant with germline, which a read error may explain. The rearrangement uses TRBV19 and TRBJ2-7; TRBD2 aligns across 7 bases. The germline V gene encodes CDR1 LNHDA and CDR2 SQIVND (reference sequence). This CDR3 contains 15 residues. CDR3 in amino acids: CASRDPATSSHEQYF. DNA of the CDR3: TGTGCCAGTAGAGATCCGGCGACTAGCTCCCACGAGCAGTACTTC.

The chain recombines TRBV3-1 (or the pseudogene TRBV3-2) with TRBJ2-7, with 15 positions matching TRBD2. Trimming at V came to 1 base and at J to 4 bases, leaving 5 bases not matched to a gene. The germline CDR1 and CDR2 sequences are LGHDT and YNNKEL (reference sequence). This CDR3 has 17 residues. DNA for the CDR3: TGTGCCAGCAGCCAAGCCCTGGGGACTAGCGGGAGGTACGAGCAGTACTTC. Translated, it gives CASSQALGTSGRYEQYF.

J is TRBJ2-3 and V is TRBV5-1, with TRBD2 matching over 8 bases. Germline assignment: CDR1 SGHRS and CDR2 YFSETQ. The CDR3 is 16 amino acids. Trimming removed 4 bases from V and 6 bases from J; junction bases left unmatched: 13. CDR3 amino acids: CASSLAGGLEQDTQYF. The CDR3 bases are TGCGCCAGCAGCCTCGCTGGGGGACTAGAACAGGATACGCAGTATTTT.

This clone appeared a single time. This chain uses TRBV28 with TRBJ2-7; TRBD2 matches 7 bases. The CDR3 loop spans 15 amino acids. Germline V gene data show CDR1 as MDHEN and CDR2 as SYDVKM. With V trimmed by 2 bases and J by 0 bases, 4 bases remained unmatched. The CDR3 sequence: CASSLGGGSSYEQYF. CDR3 nucleotides: TGTGCCAGCAGTTTAGGTGGCGGGAGCTCCTACGAGCAGTACTTC.

This clone was seen only a few times. This chain connects TRBV2 to TRBJ1-3; maybe TRBD1 (6 bases). Germline CDR1 reads SNHLY; CDR2 reads FYNNEI. V dropped 0 bases and J dropped 2 bases, with 8 bases sitting between them. The CDR3 spans 15 residues. DNA of the CDR3: TGTGCCAGCAGTGAAGCGGCAGGGGCTGGAAACACCATATATTTT. It encodes CASSEAAGAGNTIYF.

The rearrangement uses TRBV28 and TRBJ1-1; TRBD1 aligns across 7 bases. The V gene end was trimmed by 6 bases and the J gene end by 4 bases; junction bases not matched to a gene: 8. The CDR3 is 14 amino acids. Germline V CDR1 and CDR2: MDHEN, SYDVKM. The CDR3 loop is CASRDDRAITEAFF. For the CDR3, the DNA is TGTGCCAGCAGGGACGACAGGGCGATCACTGAAGCTTTCTTT.

The chain has TRBV15 and TRBJ2-5; TRBD1 matches at 7 bases. The CDR3 loop spans 14 amino acids. The J segment lost 4 bases and the V segment lost 2 bases, leaving 4 bases of the junction unmatched. The germline V gene has CDR1 LNHNV and CDR2 YYDKDF (reference sequence). The CDR3 loop reads CATSRNRGIETQYF. The DNA for the CDR3 is TGTGCCACCAGCAGAAACAGGGGAATAGAGACCCAGTACTTC.

The CDR3: CASSSSGTSDTQYF. CDR3 in DNA: TGTGCCAGCAGCTCTAGCGGGACTTCGGATACGCAGTATTTT. The chain carries TRBV28 and TRBJ2-3, with 9 bases aligning to TRBD2. The length of the CDR3 is 14 residues. V shed 6 bases, J shed 6 bases, and the junction held 7 bases outside the gene matches. CDR1 is MDHEN, CDR2 SYDVKM, per germline.

This chain joins TRBV2 and TRBJ2-7, with TRBD2 matching over 10 bases. V shed 8 bases and J 2 bases; nucleotides not matched to a gene: 12. The V gene's germline CDR1 is SNHLY and CDR2 FYNNEI. The CDR3 is 16 amino acids. This CDR3 reads CASRTSSGRDPYEQYF. CDR3 sequence (DNA): TGTGCCAGCCGTACCTCGAGCGGGAGGGATCCCTACGAGCAGTACTTC.

DNA of the CDR3: TGTGCCAGCAGAAGATCAGGGTCGCACGGAGCTTTCTTT. Residues: CASRRSGSHGAFF. The rearrangement uses TRBV28 and TRBJ1-1; D possibly corresponds to TRBD1 (5 bases). The CDR3 is 13 residues long. V dropped 6 bases and J dropped 10 bases, with 18 bases sitting between them. The V gene's germline CDR1 is MDHEN and CDR2 SYDVKM.

V usage is TRBV28 and J usage is TRBJ1-2, with D unclear. CDR1 MDHEN and CDR2 SYDVKM come from the germline V gene. Trimming took 4 bases from V and 4 from J, leaving 7 bases between them. The CDR3 extends over 12 amino acids. In nucleotides, the CDR3 is TGTGCCAGCAGTTCCTACCCCTATGGCTACACCTTC. Translated: CASSSYPYGYTF.